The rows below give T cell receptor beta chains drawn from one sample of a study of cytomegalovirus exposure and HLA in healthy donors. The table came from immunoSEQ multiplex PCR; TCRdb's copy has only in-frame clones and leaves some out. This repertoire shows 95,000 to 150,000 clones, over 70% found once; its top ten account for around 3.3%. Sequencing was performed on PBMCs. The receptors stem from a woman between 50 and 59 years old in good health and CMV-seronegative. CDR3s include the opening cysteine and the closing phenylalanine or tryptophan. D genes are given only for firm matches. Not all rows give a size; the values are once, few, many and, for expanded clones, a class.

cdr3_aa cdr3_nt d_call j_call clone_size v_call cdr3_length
CASSIPRVSEQYF TGTGCCAGCAGCATACCCAGGGTTTCCGAGCAGTACTTC - TRBJ2-7 - TRBV11-2 13
CASSQEGGINTGELFF TGTGCCAGCAGCCAAGAGGGGGGTATTAACACCGGGGAGCTGTTTTTT - TRBJ2-2 - TRBV14 16
CASSPGLAGGADTQYF TGTGCCAGCAGCCCGGGACTAGCGGGAGGAGCAGATACGCAGTATTTT TRBD2 TRBJ2-3 - TRBV9 16
CARSLVGGRQFF TGTGCCAGAAGCTTGGTCGGGGGTCGGCAGTTCTTC - TRBJ2-1 - TRBV5-3 12
CASTKVGGVTQYF TGTGCCAGCACCAAAGTGGGGGGTGTTACGCAGTATTTT - TRBJ2-3 - TRBV4-2 13
CASSGQGGNQPQHF TGTGCCAGCAGCGGACAGGGGGGCAATCAGCCCCAGCATTTT TRBD1 TRBJ1-5 - TRBV7-9 14
CASSLGLQSSYEQYF TGCGCCAGCAGCTTGGGCTTACAGAGCTCCTACGAGCAGTACTTC - TRBJ2-7 once TRBV5-1 15
CASSLTNEQYF TGTGCCAGCAGCCTAACCAACGAGCAGTACTTC - TRBJ2-7 - TRBV28 11
CASFGQGNTGELFF TGTGCCAGTTTTGGGCAGGGTAACACCGGGGAGCTGTTTTTT - TRBJ2-2 - TRBV19 14
CASSLSSGISYEQYF TGTGCCAGCAGCTTATCTAGCGGGATTTCATACGAGCAGTACTTC TRBD2 TRBJ2-7 few TRBV7-8 15
CAWSVSRTGEYGKLFF TGTGCCTGGAGTGTCAGCCGGACAGGGGAGTATGGAAAACTGTTTTTT TRBD1 TRBJ1-4 few TRBV30 16
CASSLDRDEQYF TGTGCCAGCAGCCTGGACAGGGACGAGCAGTACTTC TRBD1 TRBJ2-7 - TRBV7-9 12
CASSLLQGKTYEQYF TGTGCCAGCAGCTTACTCCAGGGGAAGACATACGAGCAGTACTTC - TRBJ2-7 few TRBV11-2 15
CASSSGVNTGELFF TGTGCCAGCAGCTCGGGAGTGAACACCGGGGAGCTGTTTTTT - TRBJ2-2 - TRBV7-3 14
CASSERSPPGHEQYF TGTGCCAGCAGTGAAAGATCCCCCCCGGGTCACGAGCAGTACTTC - TRBJ2-7 - TRBV2 15
CAVGLGLTDTQYF TGTGCAGTCGGGCTAGGACTCACAGATACGCAGTATTTT - TRBJ2-3 once TRBV30 13
CSAFTGELFF TGCAGCGCCTTCACCGGGGAGCTGTTTTTT - TRBJ2-2 once TRBV29-1 10
CASSYVTADKNIQYF TGTGCCAGCAGTTACGTGACAGCCGACAAAAACATTCAGTACTTC - TRBJ2-4 few TRBV6-5 15
CASSPRAAGGPYEQYF TGTGCCAGCTCACCACGAGCAGCGGGAGGGCCTTACGAGCAGTACTTC TRBD2 TRBJ2-7 - TRBV18 16
CASSLSNQETQYF TGTGCCAGCAGCTTGAGCAACCAAGAGACCCAGTACTTC - TRBJ2-5 few TRBV11-3 13
CASSFRTGDLFSPFEAFF TGTGCCAGCAGTTTCAGGACAGGGGACCTTTTTTCCCCCTTTGAAGCTTTCTTT TRBD1 TRBJ1-1 - TRBV28 18
CASSNTRGAGSRKMNTEAFF TGTGCCAGTAGTAATACACGGGGAGCAGGCAGCAGAAAAATGAACACTGAAGCTTTCTTT - TRBJ1-1 - TRBV19 20
CATSTRDRGLETQYF TGTGCCACCAGCACCCGGGACAGGGGATTGGAGACCCAGTACTTC TRBD1 TRBJ2-5 - TRBV15 15
CASSSSEDEQYF TGTGCCAGCAGCTCTTCCGAGGACGAGCAGTACTTC - TRBJ2-7 - TRBV6-6 12
CASSYSLTSPYEQYF TGTGCCAGCAGTTACTCACTAACATCGCCCTACGAGCAGTACTTC - TRBJ2-7 - TRBV6-5 15
CASGLGAGELFF TGTGCCTCGGGGTTAGGCGCCGGGGAGCTGTTTTTT - TRBJ2-2 - TRBV10-3 12
CASSLGTSHSPLHF TGTGCCAGCAGTTTGGGGACAAGTCATTCACCCCTCCACTTT - TRBJ1-6 - TRBV28 14
CASSTPGTLNTGELFF TGTGCCAGCAGTACCCCGGGGACACTTAACACCGGGGAGCTGTTTTTT - TRBJ2-2 - TRBV28 16
CASSENAPRGGNYGYTF TGTGCCAGCAGTGAAAATGCCCCTAGGGGAGGGAACTATGGCTACACCTTC - TRBJ1-2 - TRBV25-1 17
CASSLGGGEWNTEAFF TGTGCCAGCAGCTTAGGAGGGGGCGAGTGGAACACTGAAGCTTTCTTT TRBD1 TRBJ1-1 - TRBV7-2 16
CASLRGLTEAFF TGTGCCAGCCTTCGGGGTTTGACTGAAGCTTTCTTT - TRBJ1-1 - TRBV28 12
CASRRQGETQYF TGTGCCAGCAGAAGACAGGGAGAGACCCAGTACTTC TRBD1 TRBJ2-5 - TRBV6-5 12
CASSLAGTGIQETQYF TGTGCTAGCAGCTTAGCCGGGACAGGGATACAAGAGACCCAGTACTTC TRBD1 TRBJ2-5 - TRBV7-7 16
CSSSPRRTEAFF TGTTCCAGCAGCCCCCGGAGAACTGAAGCTTTCTTT - TRBJ1-1 - TRBV7-9 12
CASSYRESSYNEQFF TGCGCCAGCAGCTACCGGGAAAGCTCCTACAATGAGCAGTTCTTC - TRBJ2-1 once TRBV5-1 15
CASSPGTVVSPLHF TGTGCCAGCAGTCCCGGGACAGTTGTTTCACCCCTCCACTTT TRBD1 TRBJ1-6 - TRBV28 14
CSVPNTEKLFF TGTTCCGTCCCTAATACTGAAAAACTGTTTTTT - TRBJ1-4 - TRBV7-9 11
CASSDLASLTKNIQYF TGTGCCAGCAGTGACCTAGCTTCTCTAACCAAAAACATTCAGTACTTC - TRBJ2-4 - TRBV2 16
CASSLVRFGEQFF TGTGCCAGCAGCTTAGTACGCTTCGGTGAGCAGTTCTTC - TRBJ2-1 - TRBV7-2 13
CARRSGTVSGANVLTF TGTGCCAGAAGATCCGGGACAGTCTCTGGGGCCAACGTCCTGACTTTC TRBD1 TRBJ2-6 - TRBV19 16
CASSLAQIQETQYF TGCGCCAGCAGCTTGGCCCAGATCCAAGAGACCCAGTACTTC - TRBJ2-5 few TRBV5-1 14
CASKSEEGSYEQYF TGTGCCAGCAAATCCGAGGAGGGGTCCTACGAGCAGTACTTC - TRBJ2-7 - TRBV5-4 14
CASSLRQDNEKLFF TGTGCCAGCAGCTTACGGCAGGATAATGAAAAACTGTTTTTT - TRBJ1-4 - TRBV7-9 14
CASSVGDEDTEAFF TGTGCCAGCAGCGTAGGTGATGAGGACACTGAAGCTTTCTTT - TRBJ1-1 - TRBV9 14
CASSIPGQGSDTQYF TGTGCCAGCAGCATCCCGGGACAGGGCTCAGATACGCAGTATTTT TRBD1 TRBJ2-3 - TRBV27 15
CASSLTSGYTDTQYF TGTGCCAGCAGCTTGACTAGCGGGTACACAGATACGCAGTATTTT TRBD2 TRBJ2-3 once TRBV11-3 15
CASSLASGGMNEAFF TGTGCCAGCAGCTTAGCATCAGGGGGCATGAATGAAGCTTTCTTT TRBD1 TRBJ1-1 - TRBV7-9 15
CASSSGRPTGELFF TGTGCCAGCTCGAGCGGGAGACCCACCGGGGAGCTGTTTTTT TRBD2 TRBJ2-2 - TRBV18 14
CASSYWISGSLGQETQYF TGCGCCAGCAGCTACTGGATTAGCGGGAGTTTAGGGCAAGAGACCCAGTACTTC TRBD2 TRBJ2-5 - TRBV4-3 18
CSVFTSGRASADTQYF TGCAGCGTTTTCACTAGCGGGAGGGCCTCAGCAGATACGCAGTATTTT TRBD2 TRBJ2-3 - TRBV29-1 16